These 8 T cell receptor beta chains were sequenced from one sample in a study of naive and memory T cell subsets. Two oligonucleotides, mixed equimolar, formed the beta constant-region primer covering TRBC1 and TRBC2. Nested alpha and beta constant-region primers with the SP2 primer drove four PCR rounds on ligated cDNA. One entry per CDR3 protein, called by TCRdb with MiXCR from the UMI-ligation and nested PCR reads. The table includes 120,000 or so distinct CDR3 sequences, 30% to 45% detected once. The sequencing input was central memory CD4+ T cells from blood. The receptor set was obtained from a human donor in good health.

This clonotype was recorded many times. The rearrangement links TRBV20-1 to TRBJ2-3; 8 bases are shared with TRBD1. The CDR3 covers 14 residues. The germline gives CDR1 DFQATT, CDR2 SNEGSKA (reference sequence). Trimming cost V 5 bases and J 5 bases; bases outside gene matches: 9. This chain's CDR3 is CSAPGTGVQDTQYF. The CDR3 nucleotides are TGCAGTGCTCCCGGGACAGGAGTTCAAGATACGCAGTATTTT.

This rearrangement joins TRBV18 to TRBJ1-5; the D gene is possibly TRBD1 (6 bases). V was clipped by 8 bases and J by 2 bases, with 19 bases between them. The CDR3 is made up of 16 amino acids. Germline loops: CDR1 KGHSH, CDR2 LQKENI. The CDR3 DNA reads as TGTGCCAGCCGAGGGGGGCCCGGCAGAGGCAATCAGCCCCAGCATTTT. Its translation: CASRGGPGRGNQPQHF.

The V and J genes are TRBV12-3 or TRBV12-4 and TRBJ1-3; perhaps TRBD1 as D (5 bases). The CDR3 consists of 13 residues. V was shortened by 5 bases and J by 0 bases, with 5 bases between the two germline ends. The CDR3 DNA sequence: TGTGCCAGCAGTACAGGCTCTGGAAACACCATATATTTT. As protein: CASSTGSGNTIYF.

V and J are TRBV7-6 and TRBJ2-7; 7 nucleotides align to TRBD2. The CDR3 has 16 residues. In germline, CDR1 is SGHVS, CDR2 FNYEAQ. The J segment lost 4 bases and the V segment lost 0 bases, leaving 9 bases of the junction unmatched. CDR3 amino acids: CASSLAGRARPYEQYF. Here the CDR3 DNA reads TGTGCCAGCAGCTTAGCGGGGAGGGCGAGGCCGTACGAGCAGTACTTC.

Only a few counts were recorded for this clonotype. CDR3 sequence reads: CASRPVATNEKLFF. In DNA, the CDR3 is TGTGCCAGCAGACCGGTGGCTACTAATGAAAAACTGTTTTTT. This sequence joins TRBV6-6 and TRBJ1-4; D gene unclear. Germline CDR1 and CDR2: MNHNY and SVGAGI (reference sequence). The CDR3 consists of 14 residues. Trimming stripped 6 bases from V and 2 bases from J, with 10 bases between.

V gene TRBV5-1 combines with J gene TRBJ2-5; TRBD2 is a possible D gene (6 bases). The CDR3 runs 14 residues. Germline values: CDR1 SGHRS, CDR2 YFSETQ. Trimming pared 0 bases from V and 2 bases from J, leaving 8 bases between. The CDR3 spells CASSLGDFQETQYF. The CDR3, as DNA: TGCGCCAGCAGCTTGGGGGACTTTCAAGAGACCCAGTACTTC.

V gene TRBV6-5 combines with J gene TRBJ2-6; D possibly uses TRBD1 or TRBD2 (5 bases each). V was cut by 6 bases and J by 3 bases, with 21 bases left in between. The CDR3 has 18 amino acids. The germline CDR1 and CDR2 sequences are MNHEY and SVGAGI. The CDR3 spells CASSRDPSRRRGANVLTF. The CDR3 DNA follows: TGTGCCAGCAGCCGGGACCCCTCTCGGCGACGTGGGGCCAACGTCCTGACTTTC.

This clonotype occurred a few times. The J gene is TRBJ1-4, the V gene TRBV15; D might be TRBD1 (6 bases). The CDR3 runs 18 residues. The V gene's germline CDR1 is LNHNV and CDR2 YYDKDF (reference sequence). Deletions cut 0 bases from V and 8 bases from J, with 22 bases between. CDR3 nucleotide sequence: TGTGCCACCAGCAGAGAACCCGGGACAACCCTCTTAGGGGAAAAACTGTTTTTT. It specifies CATSREPGTTLLGEKLFF.